Following are 27 T cell receptor beta chains from one sample sequenced in a study of CD4 T cells in relation to SARS-CoV-2 and coronaviruses. No antigen has been assigned to these receptors. CD4+ T cells from unexposed donors were obtained before the COVID-19 pandemic (2011-2018). Isolation of CD4+ T cells took place after approximately eleven days in culture. Produced via immunoSEQ multiplex PCR; TCRdb's table is partial and in-frame only. The sample carries 29,000 or so clones, around three quarters recorded once. Sequencing was carried out using CD4+ T cells from PBMCs, cultured in vitro. The source is a human donor in good health.

The DNA of the CDR3 is TGTGCCAGCAGCCCGCGGGCAGGGGAGGATCAGCCCCAGCATTTT. Translating it yields CASSPRAGEDQPQHF. This rearrangement joins TRBV7-2 to TRBJ1-5, with a tentative D call TRBD1 (6 bases). Trimming shortened V by 5 bases and J by 5 bases, and 16 bases separated the two germline ends. Germline CDR1 SGHTA, CDR2 FQGNSA. The CDR3 extends over 15 amino acids.

This chain uses TRBV30 with TRBJ2-3; D tentatively fits TRBD1 or TRBD2 (5 bases each). The CDR3 totals 15 residues. V shed 0 bases and J shed 0 bases, with 10 bases lying between them. The germline V gene encodes CDR1 GTSNPN and CDR2 SVGIG (reference sequence). The CDR3 nucleotides read TGTGCCTGGAGTGTACGGGACCCGAGCACAGATACGCAGTATTTT. Protein: CAWSVRDPSTDTQYF.

The J gene is TRBJ1-2, the V gene TRBV6-1, with D possibly TRBD1 on 5 matching bases. Per germline, CDR1 MNHNS and CDR2 SASEGT. V lost 3 bases and J lost 1, with 9 bases in between. CDR3 length equals 14 residues. CDR3 DNA sequence: TGTGCCAGCAGTGAGCCAGGGAATAACTATGGCTACACCTTC. Amino acids: CASSEPGNNYGYTF.

The rearrangement joins TRBV28 to TRBJ1-3; 9 bases fit TRBD1. This CDR3 region has 18 residues. Germline assignment: CDR1 MDHEN and CDR2 SYDVKM. Trimming took 0 bases from V and 6 from J; bases not matched to a gene: 12. The CDR3 spells CASSLCWGWDRVINTIYF. The CDR3 DNA sequence: TGTGCCAGCAGTTTATGCTGGGGTTGGGACAGGGTTATAAACACCATATATTTT.

This clone was counted a few times. The CDR3 bases are TGTGCCAGCAGCTTTGAGGGTCCCTACGAGCAGTACTTC. Translation: CASSFEGPYEQYF. V usage is TRBV7-9 and J usage is TRBJ2-7; TRBD2 might be the D (5 bases). The V end lost 3 bases, the J end lost 2 bases, and 8 bases lay between the germline ends. This CDR3 contains 13 residues. CDR1 SEHNR and CDR2 FQNEAQ come from the germline V gene (reference sequence).

This rearrangement joins TRBV7-2 to TRBJ1-5; a possible D gene is TRBD1 (6 bases). Per germline, CDR1 SGHTA and CDR2 FQGNSA. This CDR3 is 15 amino acids long. V was cut by 1 base and J by 3 bases, with 10 bases left in between. In DNA form, the CDR3 reads TGTGCCAGCAGCTTAGTAGCAGGGGACAATCAGCCCCAGCATTTT. Protein sequence: CASSLVAGDNQPQHF.

The chain recombines TRBV6-1 with TRBJ2-1, with D possibly matching TRBD1 (5 bases). Trimming took off 0 bases at V and 6 bases at J, with 15 bases between the two ends. The CDR3 contains 16 residues. The germline CDR1 and CDR2 sequences are MNHNS and SASEGT. The CDR3 DNA reads TGTGCCAGCAGTGAAGCCCTCGGTGGGGCCGGCAATGAGCAGTTCTTC. It codes for CASSEALGGAGNEQFF.

This clone was observed once. The chain has TRBV15 and TRBJ1-2, with D unresolved. This CDR3 comprises 14 residues. Between the trimmed V and J ends, which lost 0 bases and 5 bases, there was a span of 10 bases. Germline V gene data show CDR1 as LNHNV and CDR2 as YYDKDF (reference sequence). The CDR3 DNA reads as TGTGCCACCAGCAGAGATGGCAGAGAGTATGGCTACACCTTC. Translating it yields CATSRDGREYGYTF.

V gene TRBV7-2 combines with J gene TRBJ1-6; 8 bases match TRBD1. This CDR3 has 15 amino acids. The V segment lost 6 bases and the J segment 8 bases; nucleotides outside the gene matches: 9. Germline-derived CDR1 and CDR2 are SGHTA and FQGNSA. In nucleotides, the CDR3 is TGTGCCAGCAGTTCCGATGGGACAGGATATTCACCCCTCCACTTT. It is translated as CASSSDGTGYSPLHF. Complete variable domain (other parts from reference TRBV7-2 and TRBJ1-6): GAGVSQSPSNKVTEKGKDVELRCDPISGHTALYWYRQSLGQGLEFLIYFQGNSAPDKSGLPSDRFSAERTGGSVSTLTIQRTQQEDSAVYLCASSSDGTGYSPLHFGNGTRLTVT.

This clone was detected only once. CDR3 nucleotides: TGTGCCTCTGAGGCTAGTATCTTCCAAGAGACCCAGTACTTC. This encodes CASEASIFQETQYF. The chain employs TRBV6-1 and TRBJ2-5, with D uncertain. The CDR3 loop spans 14 amino acids. Germline values: CDR1 MNHNS, CDR2 SASEGT. Between the trimmed V and J ends, which lost 11 bases and 1 base, there was a span of 17 bases.

This rearrangement joins TRBV19 to TRBJ2-3; 7 bases agree with TRBD2. Germline CDR1 LNHDA, CDR2 SQIVND (reference sequence). The V segment lost 1 base and the J segment 1 base; nucleotides outside the gene matches: 2. The CDR3 contains 15 residues. This chain's CDR3 is CASSIGTRGTDTQYF. The DNA of the CDR3 is TGTGCCAGTAGTATAGGGACTAGAGGCACAGATACGCAGTATTTT.

The V and J genes are TRBV12-3 or TRBV12-4 and TRBJ1-5, with 8 bases that match TRBD1. The CDR3 contains 13 residues. V lost 6 bases and J lost 6; bases outside the gene matches: 4. For the CDR3, the DNA is TGTGCCAGCAGGCAGGGGGCCGTTCAGCCCCAGCATTTT. Its translation: CASRQGAVQPQHF.

This clone was observed a single time. CDR3 protein: CASSNDRGLGNTIYF. In DNA, the CDR3 is TGTGCCAGCAGTAACGACAGGGGGCTCGGAAACACCATATATTTT. This chain uses TRBV2 with TRBJ1-3, with 10 bases matching TRBD1. The CDR3 contains 15 residues. Trimming took 5 bases from V and 4 from J; bases not matched to a gene: 5. Per the germline V gene, CDR1 is SNHLY and CDR2 is FYNNEI.

The J gene is TRBJ2-5, the V gene TRBV20-1; 9 nucleotides agree with TRBD2. Per germline, CDR1 DFQATT and CDR2 SNEGSKA (reference sequence). Losses at the gene ends were 3 bases for V and 4 bases for J; bases not matched to a gene: 12. The CDR3 has 16 residues. DNA for the CDR3: TGCAGTGCTAGTTCTGCGGGGGGGCAGATGAGAGAGACCCAGTACTTC. Translation gives CSASSAGGQMRETQYF.

This clone was seen once. The rearrangement links TRBV14 to TRBJ1-1; the D is unclear. Germline-derived CDR1 and CDR2 are SGHDN and FVKESK. V gave up 6 bases and J gave up 1 base, with 6 bases separating them. The CDR3 is made up of 12 amino acids. The CDR3 DNA is TGTGCCAGCAGTCGTACGAACACTGAAGCTTTCTTT. Residues: CASSRTNTEAFF.

The CDR3 DNA sequence: TGTGCCAGCAGCTTATACAGGGTTAATGAAAAACTGTTTTTT. The encoded protein is CASSLYRVNEKLFF. The rearrangement uses TRBV5-6 and TRBJ1-4; the D gene is possibly TRBD1 (6 bases). This CDR3 is built from 14 residues. Germline CDR1 reads SGHDT; CDR2 reads YYEEEE. The ends were cut back, 2 bases at V and 4 bases at J, with 9 bases in the middle.

The J gene is TRBJ2-5, the V gene TRBV7-2, with D possibly matching TRBD2 (5 bases). Trimming removed 2 bases at V and 2 bases at J, with 6 bases between. Germline CDR1 SGHTA, CDR2 FQGNSA. This CDR3 has 13 residues. CDR3 coding DNA: TGTGCCAGCAGCTTACAGCGGCAAGAGACCCAGTACTTC. Its translation: CASSLQRQETQYF.

The chain is built from TRBV21-1 and TRBJ1-5; the D call of TRBD1 is as the table states it, not checked on the DNA. TRBV21-1 is an annotated pseudogene. This CDR3 has 17 residues. The CDR3 nucleotides read TGTGCCAGCAGCAAATTTTGGGACAGCTATAGCAATCAGCCCCAGCATTTT. Amino acids: CASSKFWDSYSNQPQHF.

The gene calls are TRBV5-1 and TRBJ2-1, with 8 bases matching TRBD2. CDR1 SGHRS and CDR2 YFSETQ come from the germline V gene. This CDR3 region has 15 residues. The J segment lost 10 bases and the V segment lost 4 bases, leaving 13 bases of the junction unmatched. The chain's CDR3 is CASSGRTGGPGEQFF. The CDR3 region has the DNA TGCGCCAGCAGCGGACGAACGGGAGGGCCGGGGGAGCAGTTCTTC.

V and J are TRBV30 and TRBJ2-2; possibly TRBD1 for D (5 bases). Trimming left V 0 bases short and J 3 bases short, with 11 bases between. The V gene's germline CDR1 is GTSNPN and CDR2 SVGIG (reference sequence). The CDR3 length is 15 residues. CDR3 nucleotides: TGTGCCTGGAGTGTTGGGGAAGGGGACACCGGGGAGCTGTTTTTT. It codes for CAWSVGEGDTGELFF. Filled out from reference TRBV30 and TRBJ2-2, the complete variable domain reads SQTIHQWPATLVQPVGSPLSLECTVEGTSNPNLYWYRQAAGRGLQLLFYSVGIGQISSEVPQNLSASRPQDRQFILSSKKLLLSDSGFYLCAWSVGEGDTGELFFGEGSRLTVL.

The rearrangement joins TRBV6-1 to TRBJ2-2; D call uncertain. From germline, CDR1 is MNHNS and CDR2 SASEGT. With 3 bases removed from V and 0 bases from J, the gap between germline ends came to 8 bases. The CDR3 is 15 amino acids. CDR3 coding DNA: TGTGCCAGCAGTGAGGATCTTGCGAACACCGGGGAGCTGTTTTTT. Translation gives CASSEDLANTGELFF.

This clone was counted between two and nine times. This chain uses TRBV2 with TRBJ1-3, with 8 positions matching TRBD1. V was clipped by 4 bases and J by 2 bases; unmatched bases: 1. Germline CDR1 reads SNHLY; CDR2 reads FYNNEI. This CDR3 has 14 residues. The CDR3 spells CASSADRAGNTIYF. The CDR3 DNA reads as TGTGCCAGCAGTGCGGACAGGGCTGGAAACACCATATATTTT.

This clone showed up just a few times. V is TRBV7-2 and J is TRBJ2-7, with D possibly being TRBD1 (6 bases). The V gene lost 9 bases and the J gene lost 9 bases, with 27 bases spanning the gap. CDR1 is SGHTA and CDR2 is FQGNSA in the germline V gene. The CDR3 consists of 15 residues. CDR3 nucleotide sequence: TGTGCCAGTAGCCCGGTCGGCGGCAGGGGTGGAGGGCAGTACTTC. This encodes CASSPVGGRGGGQYF.

The rearrangement links TRBV10-1 to TRBJ2-6, with 14 bases lining up with TRBD2. CDR1 and CDR2 (germline): WNHNN, SYGVQD (reference sequence). The CDR3 spans 18 residues. V shed 4 bases, J shed 2 bases, and the junction held 4 bases outside the gene matches. Here the CDR3 DNA reads TGCGCCAGCAGTGGGATGGGACTAGCGGGGGCTGGGGCCAACGTCCTGACTTTC. It yields the protein CASSGMGLAGAGANVLTF.

This clone came up a few times. V usage is TRBV7-2 and J usage is TRBJ1-1; 9 bases agree with TRBD1. The ends lost 3 bases at V and 0 bases at J; junction bases unmatched: 5. Germline assignment: CDR1 SGHTA and CDR2 FQGNSA. The CDR3 spans 16 residues. The CDR3 here is CASSLGTGFMNTEAFF. For the CDR3, the DNA is TGTGCCAGCAGCTTGGGGACAGGGTTTATGAACACTGAAGCTTTCTTT.

The chain is built from TRBV4-1 and TRBJ2-5; no reliable D call. CDR3 length: 16 amino acids. V lost 0 bases and J 5 bases, leaving 16 bases between the germline ends. Germline V CDR1 and CDR2: MGHRA, YSYEKL. The CDR3 spells CASSQDGFALRETQYF. In nucleotides, the CDR3 is TGCGCCAGCAGCCAAGATGGTTTTGCGTTACGGGAGACCCAGTACTTC.

This CDR3 reads CASSQTDTGELFF. The CDR3 coding sequence is TGTGCCAGCAGCCAAACAGACACCGGGGAGCTGTTTTTT. The genes are TRBV6-6 and TRBJ2-2; D uncertain. The CDR3 is 13 amino acids. V was trimmed by 6 bases and J by 3 bases, leaving 8 bases between them. Germline loops: CDR1 MNHNY, CDR2 SVGAGI (reference sequence).